The entry that follows covers one TCR beta chain sequence. The participants were between roughly 18 and 89 years old and came from about two dozen US areas. V lost 5 bases, J lost 8 bases, and 9 bases stayed unmatched. The germline V gene encodes CDR1 LNHNV and CDR2 YYDKDF (reference sequence). The CDR3 sequence is 14 residues long. This entry belongs to a study of blood T cell repertoires in COVID-19. Study overall: T cells, B-cell-depleted T cells, or PBMCs provided the cDNA or gDNA that served as material.

As originally analysed: Estimated nucleated cell counts came from reference gene primer amplification. Profiling relied on immunoSEQ multiplex PCR, and the TCRdb table lists in-frame clones only, not all of them. V, J and clone size derive from that table, while D and trimming were established from the DNA sequence. This sample carries about 340,000 clones, about 92% of them seen once, and the ten largest clones take approximately 18%. Source material: PBMCs or T cells enriched from blood (not recorded which). This chain uses TRBV15 with TRBJ2-7; 10 nucleotides agree with TRBD1. This sequence originates from a woman aged 30 to 39 who had recovered from COVID-19. The CDR3 region has the DNA TGTGCCACCAGCGGGGACAGGGGAACCCTCCAGCAGTACTTC. Encoded protein: CATSGDRGTLQQYF.